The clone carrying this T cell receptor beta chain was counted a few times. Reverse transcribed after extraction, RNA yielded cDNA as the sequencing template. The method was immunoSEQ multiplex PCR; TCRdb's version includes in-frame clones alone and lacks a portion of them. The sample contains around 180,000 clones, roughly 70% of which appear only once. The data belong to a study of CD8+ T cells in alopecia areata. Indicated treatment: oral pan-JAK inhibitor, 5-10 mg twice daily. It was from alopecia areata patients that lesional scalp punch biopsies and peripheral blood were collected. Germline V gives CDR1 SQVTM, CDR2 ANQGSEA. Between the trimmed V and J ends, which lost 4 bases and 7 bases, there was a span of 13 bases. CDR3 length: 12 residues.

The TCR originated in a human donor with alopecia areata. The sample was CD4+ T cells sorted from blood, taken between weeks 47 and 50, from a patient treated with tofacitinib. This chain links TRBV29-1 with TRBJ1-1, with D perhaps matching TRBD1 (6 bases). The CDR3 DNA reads TGCAGCGTTGGAAGGGGGGCTGGTGAAGCTTTCTTT. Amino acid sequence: CSVGRGAGEAFF.